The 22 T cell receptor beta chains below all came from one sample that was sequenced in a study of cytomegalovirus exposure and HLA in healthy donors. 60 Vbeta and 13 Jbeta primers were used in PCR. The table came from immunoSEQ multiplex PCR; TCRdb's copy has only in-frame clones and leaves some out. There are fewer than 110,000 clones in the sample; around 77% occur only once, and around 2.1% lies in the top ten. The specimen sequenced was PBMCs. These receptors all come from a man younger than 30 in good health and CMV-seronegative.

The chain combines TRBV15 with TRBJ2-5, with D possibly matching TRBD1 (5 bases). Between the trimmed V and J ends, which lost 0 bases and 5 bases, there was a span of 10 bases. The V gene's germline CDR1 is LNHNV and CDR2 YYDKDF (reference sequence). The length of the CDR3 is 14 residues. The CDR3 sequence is CATSRDRATETQYF. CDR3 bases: TGTGCCACCAGCAGAGACAGGGCAACTGAGACCCAGTACTTC.

The CDR3 DNA follows: TGTGCCAGCAGCTTACTGTTCGGACAGGGTGAGGCTTTCTTT. Translation: CASSLLFGQGEAFF. V gene TRBV7-8 combines with J gene TRBJ1-1; 8 nucleotides agree with TRBD1. The V gene end was trimmed by 2 bases and the J gene end by 11 bases; junction bases not matched to a gene: 10. Germline V gene lookup returns CDR1 SGHVS and CDR2 FQNEAQ. The CDR3 has 14 amino acids.

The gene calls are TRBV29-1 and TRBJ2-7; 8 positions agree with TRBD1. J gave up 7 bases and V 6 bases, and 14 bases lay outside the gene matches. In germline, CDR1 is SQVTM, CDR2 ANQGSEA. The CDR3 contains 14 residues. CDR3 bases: TGCAGCGTCAAAGTGAGGGACAGGAAAACTGAGCAGTACTTC. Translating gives CSVKVRDRKTEQYF.

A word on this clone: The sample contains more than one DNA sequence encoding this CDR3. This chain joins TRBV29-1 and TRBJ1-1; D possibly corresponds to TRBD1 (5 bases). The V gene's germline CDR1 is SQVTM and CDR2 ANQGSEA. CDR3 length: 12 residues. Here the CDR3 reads CSAGGGSTEAFF. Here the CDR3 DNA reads TGCAGTGCTGGGGGGGGAAGTACTGAAGCTTTCTTT.

CDR3 in DNA: TGTGCCACCCAAGGGGGCGCTCTTTCGCCCGTTACGCAGTATTTT. It translates to CATQGGALSPVTQYF. V gene TRBV6-5 combines with J gene TRBJ2-3, with 7 positions matching TRBD1. CDR1 is MNHEY, CDR2 SVGAGI, per germline. Losses at the gene ends were 10 bases for V and 8 bases for J; bases not matched to a gene: 18. The CDR3 totals 15 residues.

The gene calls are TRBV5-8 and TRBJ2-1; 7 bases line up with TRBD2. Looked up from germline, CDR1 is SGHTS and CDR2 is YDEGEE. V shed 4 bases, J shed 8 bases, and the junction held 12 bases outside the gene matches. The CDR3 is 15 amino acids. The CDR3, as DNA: TGTGCCAGCAGCATTCGGACTAGTCGGTTCGATGAGCAGTTCTTC. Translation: CASSIRTSRFDEQFF.

The CDR3 protein is CASSQDTGGPYEQYF. DNA of the CDR3: TGCGCCAGCAGCCAAGATACCGGGGGACCCTACGAGCAGTACTTC. The rearrangement joins TRBV4-3 to TRBJ2-7; possibly TRBD2 for D (6 bases). The CDR3 consists of 15 residues. The V gene's germline CDR1 is LGHNA and CDR2 YSLEER. V dropped 0 bases and J dropped 2 bases, with 11 bases sitting between them.

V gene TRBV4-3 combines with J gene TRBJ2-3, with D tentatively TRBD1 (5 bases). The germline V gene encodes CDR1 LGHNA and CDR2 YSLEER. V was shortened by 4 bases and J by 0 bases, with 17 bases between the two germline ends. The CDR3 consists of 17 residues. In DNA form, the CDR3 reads TGCGCCAGCAGCCGAAGGCACCCAGGGCTTAGCACAGATACGCAGTATTTT. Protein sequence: CASSRRHPGLSTDTQYF.

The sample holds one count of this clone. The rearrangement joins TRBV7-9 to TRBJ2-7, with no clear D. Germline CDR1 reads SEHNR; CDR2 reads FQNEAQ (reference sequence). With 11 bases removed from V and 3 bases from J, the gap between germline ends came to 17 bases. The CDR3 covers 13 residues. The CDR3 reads CASSQPSSYEQYF. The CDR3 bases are TGTGCCTCGTCTCAGCCTAGTAGCTACGAGCAGTACTTC.

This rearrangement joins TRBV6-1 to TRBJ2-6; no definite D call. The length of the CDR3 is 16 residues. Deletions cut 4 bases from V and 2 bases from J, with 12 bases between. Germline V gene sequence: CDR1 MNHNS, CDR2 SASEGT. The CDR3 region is CASSALNSPGANVLTF. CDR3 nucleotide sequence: TGTGCCAGCAGTGCGCTAAACAGTCCTGGGGCCAACGTCCTGACTTTC.

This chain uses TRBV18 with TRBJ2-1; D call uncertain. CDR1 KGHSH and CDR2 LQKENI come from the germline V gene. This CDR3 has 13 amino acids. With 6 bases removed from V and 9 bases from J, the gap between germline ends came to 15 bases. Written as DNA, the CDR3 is TGTGCCAGCTCCTACTCAAAGACATTTGAGCAGTTCTTC. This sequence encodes CASSYSKTFEQFF.

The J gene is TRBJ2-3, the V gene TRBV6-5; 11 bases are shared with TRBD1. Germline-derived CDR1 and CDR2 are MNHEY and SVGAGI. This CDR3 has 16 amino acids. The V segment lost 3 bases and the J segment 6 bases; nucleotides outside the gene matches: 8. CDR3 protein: CASSYQPGTGGDTQYF. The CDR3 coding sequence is TGTGCCAGCAGTTATCAACCCGGGACAGGGGGTGATACGCAGTATTTT.

CDR3 protein: CATSRDRTGGTDTQYF. CDR3 nucleotide sequence: TGTGCCACCAGCAGAGATCGGACAGGGGGCACAGATACGCAGTATTTT. The J gene is TRBJ2-3, the V gene TRBV15, with 9 positions matching TRBD1. V shed 0 bases, J shed 1 base, and the junction held 2 bases outside the gene matches. Germline V gene lookup returns CDR1 LNHNV and CDR2 YYDKDF (reference sequence). This CDR3 is built from 16 residues.

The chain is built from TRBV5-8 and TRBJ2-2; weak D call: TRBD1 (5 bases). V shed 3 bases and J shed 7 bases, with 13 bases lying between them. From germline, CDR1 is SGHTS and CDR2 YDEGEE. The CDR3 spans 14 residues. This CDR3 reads CASSSPQAYGELFF. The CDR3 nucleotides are TGTGCCAGCAGCTCGCCACAGGCCTACGGGGAGCTGTTTTTT.

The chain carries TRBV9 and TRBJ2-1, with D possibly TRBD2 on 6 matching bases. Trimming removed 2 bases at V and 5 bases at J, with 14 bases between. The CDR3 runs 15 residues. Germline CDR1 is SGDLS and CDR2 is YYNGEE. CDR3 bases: TGTGCCAGCAGCGTTTGGGGGGACGGAGACAATGAGCAGTTCTTC. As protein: CASSVWGDGDNEQFF. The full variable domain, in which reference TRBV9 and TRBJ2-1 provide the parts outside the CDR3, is DSGVTQTPKHLITATGQRVTLRCSPRSGDLSVYWYQQSLDQGLQFLIQYYNGEERAKGNILERFSAQQFPDLHSELNLSSLELGDSALYFCASSVWGDGDNEQFFGPGTRLTVL.

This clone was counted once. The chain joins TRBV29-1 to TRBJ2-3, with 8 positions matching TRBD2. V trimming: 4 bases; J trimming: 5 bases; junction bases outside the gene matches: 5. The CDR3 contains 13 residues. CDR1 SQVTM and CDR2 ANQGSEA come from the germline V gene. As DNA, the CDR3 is TGCAGCGTTGCCGGGGGGGCGGGAGATACGCAGTATTTT. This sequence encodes CSVAGGAGDTQYF.

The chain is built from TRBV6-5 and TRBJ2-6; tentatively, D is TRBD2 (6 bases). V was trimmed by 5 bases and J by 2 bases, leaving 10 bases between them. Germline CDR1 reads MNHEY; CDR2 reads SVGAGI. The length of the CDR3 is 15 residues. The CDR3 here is CASSPPGAGANVLTF. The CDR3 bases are TGTGCCAGCAGTCCCCCGGGGGCTGGGGCCAACGTCCTGACTTTC.

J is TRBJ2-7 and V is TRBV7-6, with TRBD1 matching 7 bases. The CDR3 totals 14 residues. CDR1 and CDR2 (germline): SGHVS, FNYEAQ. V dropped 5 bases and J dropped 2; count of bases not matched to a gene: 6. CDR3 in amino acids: CASSLYRGPYEQYF. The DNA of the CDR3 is TGTGCCAGCAGCCTGTACAGGGGCCCCTACGAGCAGTACTTC.

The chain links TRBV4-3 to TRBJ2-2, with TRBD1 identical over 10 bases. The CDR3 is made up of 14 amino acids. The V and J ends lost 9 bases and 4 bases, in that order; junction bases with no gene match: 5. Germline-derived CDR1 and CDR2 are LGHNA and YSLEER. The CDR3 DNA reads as TGCGCCAGTTACGACAGGGGGCCCACCGGGGAGCTGTTTTTT. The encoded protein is CASYDRGPTGELFF.

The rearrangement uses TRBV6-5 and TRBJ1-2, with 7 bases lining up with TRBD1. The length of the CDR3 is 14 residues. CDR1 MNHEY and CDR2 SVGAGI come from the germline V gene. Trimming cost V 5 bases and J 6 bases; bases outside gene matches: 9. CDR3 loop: CASSEFQGVDGYTF. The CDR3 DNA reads TGTGCCAGCAGTGAGTTCCAGGGGGTAGATGGCTACACCTTC.

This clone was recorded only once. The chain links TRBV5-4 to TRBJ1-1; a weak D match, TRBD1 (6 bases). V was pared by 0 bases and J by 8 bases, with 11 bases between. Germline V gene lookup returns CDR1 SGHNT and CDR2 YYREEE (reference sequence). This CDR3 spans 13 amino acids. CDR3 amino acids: CASSLGPGAEAFF. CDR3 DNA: TGTGCCAGCAGCTTGGGTCCAGGGGCGGAAGCTTTCTTT.

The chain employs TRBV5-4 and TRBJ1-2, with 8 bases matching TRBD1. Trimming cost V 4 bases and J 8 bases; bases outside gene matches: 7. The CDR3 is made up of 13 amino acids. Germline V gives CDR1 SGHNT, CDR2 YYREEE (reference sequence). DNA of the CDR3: TGTGCCAGCAGCGGTCAGGGGGCGGGAGGCTACACCTTC. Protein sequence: CASSGQGAGGYTF.